What follows are 18 T cell receptor beta chains derived from one specimen sequenced in a study of brain T cells in children with intractable seizures. Sequencing used immunoSEQ multiplex PCR; TCRdb keeps in-frame clones, though not all of them. This table has 55,000 to 80,000 clones, around 95% appearing once. Specimen: peripheral blood, collected at surgery. The source of these receptors is a boy under two years old with focal cortical dysplasia and intractable seizures.

The chain has TRBV19 and TRBJ2-7, with 7 positions matching TRBD1. Trimming at V came to 3 bases and at J to 3 bases, leaving 5 bases not matched to a gene. This CDR3 contains 14 residues. CDR1 is LNHDA, CDR2 SQIVND, per germline (reference sequence). As DNA, the CDR3 is TGTGCCAGTAGTATCCGGGACAGATACTACGAGCAGTACTTC. Translated: CASSIRDRYYEQYF. The complete variable domain, with remaining parts taken from reference TRBV19 and TRBJ2-7, reads DGGITQSPKYLFRKEGQNVTLSCEQNLNHDAMYWYRQDPGQGLRLIYYSQIVNDFQKGDIAEGYSVSREKKESFPLTVTSAQKNPTAFYLCASSIRDRYYEQYFGPGTRLTVT.

The rearrangement uses TRBV6-5 and TRBJ1-5; D gene uncertain. The V and J ends lost 8 bases and 4 bases respectively, with 12 bases between them. The CDR3 totals 13 residues. CDR1 and CDR2 from the germline V gene are MNHEY and SVGAGI. CDR3 region: CASLLRGNQPQHF. CDR3 nucleotides: TGTGCCAGCCTGTTGCGCGGGAATCAGCCCCAGCATTTT.

Note on this clone: The junction does not match germline at one end; this may be a read error. The chain is built from TRBV20-1 and TRBJ1-2; D remains unclear. In germline, CDR1 is DFQATT, CDR2 SNEGSKA (reference sequence). The length of the CDR3 is 11 residues. The CDR3, as DNA: TGCAGTGCTGGAGACACATTTGGCTACACCTTC. It codes for CSAGDTFGYTF.

The chain combines TRBV28 with TRBJ2-1; D is undetermined. The V gene's germline CDR1 is MDHEN and CDR2 SYDVKM. With 3 bases removed from V and 9 bases from J, the gap between germline ends came to 27 bases. The CDR3 sequence is 18 residues long. CDR3 bases: TGTGCCAGCAGTTTCTATATCGTCCCACGAAAAGGGTTCATTGAGCAGTTCTTC. Its translation is CASSFYIVPRKGFIEQFF.

This chain uses TRBV7-6 with TRBJ2-3; a possible D gene is TRBD1 (5 bases). V shed 1 base and J shed 4 bases, with 6 bases lying between them. Germline V lookup: CDR1 SGHVS, CDR2 FNYEAQ. The CDR3 spans 13 residues. The CDR3 sequence is CASSLGGADTQYF. The DNA for the CDR3 is TGTGCCAGCAGCTTAGGGGGCGCAGATACGCAGTATTTT.

The DNA of the CDR3 is TGCGCCAGCAGCCAAGATGTAGGGACCGTACATGGCTACACCTTC. Amino acid sequence: CASSQDVGTVHGYTF. The chain is built from TRBV4-3 and TRBJ1-2; maybe TRBD1 (5 bases). With 0 bases removed from V and 6 bases from J, the gap between germline ends came to 14 bases. The CDR3 length is 15 residues. Germline V gives CDR1 LGHNA, CDR2 YSLEER.

This rearrangement joins TRBV4-1 to TRBJ2-1; tentatively, D is TRBD1 (6 bases). The CDR3 sequence is 12 residues long. The V and J ends lost 1 base and 9 bases respectively, with 7 bases between them. Germline V CDR1 and CDR2: MGHRA, YSYEKL. CDR3 region: CASSQGRGEQFF. CDR3 sequence (DNA): TGCGCCAGCAGCCAAGGCAGGGGTGAGCAGTTCTTC.

The chain recombines TRBV4-2 with TRBJ2-2; TRBD2 agrees at 10 bases. The germline V gene encodes CDR1 LGHNA and CDR2 YNFKEQ. The J segment lost 7 bases and the V segment lost 0 bases, leaving 5 bases of the junction unmatched. CDR3 length: 16 residues. As DNA, the CDR3 is TGTGCCAGCAGCCAAGATAAGCGGGGGGGCGACGGGGAGCTGTTTTTT. Residues: CASSQDKRGGDGELFF.

The V and J genes are TRBV15 and TRBJ2-2; D not resolved. V lost 3 bases and J 2 bases, leaving 7 bases between the germline ends. This CDR3 has 14 amino acids. The V gene's germline CDR1 is LNHNV and CDR2 YYDKDF (reference sequence). CDR3 sequence (DNA): TGTGCCACCAGCAGGGCGGAAAACACCGGGGAGCTGTTTTTT. Amino acid sequence: CATSRAENTGELFF.

The chain has TRBV11-2 and TRBJ2-2; maybe TRBD2 (5 bases). Per the germline V gene, CDR1 is SGHAT and CDR2 is FQNNGV. V lost 3 bases and J lost 2, with 7 bases in between. The CDR3 has 14 residues. The CDR3 region is CASSFDYNTGELFF. As DNA, the CDR3 is TGTGCCAGCAGCTTCGACTATAACACCGGGGAGCTGTTTTTT.

The chain combines TRBV5-1 with TRBJ2-2; D remains ambiguous. CDR1 is SGHRS, CDR2 YFSETQ, per germline. This CDR3 is built from 15 residues. Between the trimmed V and J ends, which lost 0 bases and 3 bases, there was a span of 9 bases. This CDR3 reads CASSLGRKDTGELFF. The CDR3 bases are TGCGCCAGCAGCTTGGGCCGTAAGGACACCGGGGAGCTGTTTTTT.

This rearrangement joins TRBV9 to TRBJ2-3; 12 bases fit TRBD2. V shed 3 bases and J 1 base; nucleotides not matched to a gene: 0. Germline V gene lookup returns CDR1 SGDLS and CDR2 YYNGEE. This CDR3 comprises 15 residues. The CDR3 spells CASSGLAGGTDTQYF. The CDR3 DNA follows: TGTGCCAGCAGCGGACTAGCGGGAGGCACAGATACGCAGTATTTT.

The chain couples TRBV7-2 to TRBJ1-1; 8 positions agree with TRBD1. The V and J ends lost 4 bases and 1 base, in that order; junction bases with no gene match: 8. Germline CDR1 is SGHTA and CDR2 is FQGNSA. The CDR3 has 16 residues. The CDR3 region has the DNA TGTGCCAGCAGCTCATGGACAGGGAAGTCGAACACTGAAGCTTTCTTT. Protein product: CASSSWTGKSNTEAFF. Using reference TRBV7-2 and TRBJ1-1 for the parts outside the CDR3, the full variable domain is GAGVSQSPSNKVTEKGKDVELRCDPISGHTALYWYRQSLGQGLEFLIYFQGNSAPDKSGLPSDRFSAERTGGSVSTLTIQRTQQEDSAVYLCASSSWTGKSNTEAFFGQGTRLTVV.

CDR3 sequence (DNA): TGTGCCAGCAGCACGTACGGGACAGGCACAGATACGCAGTATTTT. Its protein product is CASSTYGTGTDTQYF. The chain combines TRBV5-4 with TRBJ2-3; 7 bases are a match to TRBD1. CDR3 length: 15 residues. CDR1 is SGHNT and CDR2 is YYREEE in the germline V gene (reference sequence). The J segment lost 1 base and the V segment lost 4 bases, leaving 6 bases of the junction unmatched. The entire variable domain, with the rest obtained from reference TRBV5-4 and TRBJ2-3, is as follows: ETGVTQSPTHLIKTRGQQVTLRCSSQSGHNTVSWYQQALGQGPQFIFQYYREEENGRGNFPPRFSGLQFPNYSSELNVNALELDDSALYLCASSTYGTGTDTQYFGPGTRLTVL.

The gene calls are TRBV11-2 and TRBJ2-3; 10 bases agree with TRBD2. Germline-derived CDR1 and CDR2 are SGHAT and FQNNGV. The CDR3 spans 14 residues. J gave up 1 base and V 5 bases, and 0 bases lay outside the gene matches. This chain's CDR3 is CASSGTSGTDTQYF. The CDR3 region has the DNA TGTGCCAGCAGCGGGACTAGCGGCACAGATACGCAGTATTTT.

This sequence joins TRBV6-1 and TRBJ2-7; 7 bases are shared with TRBD2. Germline V gene data show CDR1 as MNHNS and CDR2 as SASEGT. The CDR3 runs to 12 residues. J lost 5 bases, V lost 3 bases, and 1 base had no gene match. CDR3 DNA sequence: TGTGCCAGCAGTGAGGCGGGGGACGAGCAGTACTTC. Its translation: CASSEAGDEQYF.

The chain couples TRBV4-1 to TRBJ2-3; TRBD2 matches at 8 bases. CDR1 and CDR2 (germline): MGHRA, YSYEKL. The CDR3 has 15 residues. The V and J ends lost 1 base and 4 bases, in that order; junction bases with no gene match: 4. The CDR3 loop reads CASSQGGLVADTQYF. CDR3 DNA: TGCGCCAGCAGCCAAGGGGGACTAGTTGCAGATACGCAGTATTTT.

The rearrangement joins TRBV3-1 (or the pseudogene TRBV3-2) to TRBJ2-5, with 8 bases that match TRBD2. V was pared by 0 bases and J by 2 bases, with 2 bases of the junction left unmatched. CDR1 is LGHDT and CDR2 is YNNKEL in the germline V gene (reference sequence). The length of the CDR3 is 15 residues. Written as DNA, the CDR3 is TGTGCCAGCAGCCAAGACACGGGAGGGCAAGAGACCCAGTACTTC. As protein: CASSQDTGGQETQYF.